This record concerns one TCR beta chain sequence. Antigen: not known. It was with 60 Vbeta and 13 Jbeta primers that the PCR ran. Sequencing used immunoSEQ multiplex PCR; TCRdb keeps in-frame clones, though not all of them. The repertoire holds 120,000 or so clones, with around 75% as singletons. Healthy people donating bone marrow made up the donors. This entry belongs to a study of cytomegalovirus exposure and HLA in healthy donors. The germline gives CDR1 MGHRA, CDR2 YSYEKL. The V gene lost 3 bases and the J gene lost 9 bases, with 20 bases spanning the gap. The CDR3 runs to 15 residues. Regarding the study as a whole: Of the V segments, some could not be distinguished, including TRBV6-2 and TRBV6-3, and were excluded.

The sequenced sample was PBMCs. The rearrangement joins TRBV4-1 to TRBJ1-2; D might be TRBD1 (6 bases). This TCR came from a woman in her 50s in good health and CMV-seropositive. The CDR3 spells CASSQLGQKRRRYTF. For the CDR3, the DNA is TGCGCCAGCAGCCAGCTAGGACAGAAACGTAGGCGCTACACCTTC.